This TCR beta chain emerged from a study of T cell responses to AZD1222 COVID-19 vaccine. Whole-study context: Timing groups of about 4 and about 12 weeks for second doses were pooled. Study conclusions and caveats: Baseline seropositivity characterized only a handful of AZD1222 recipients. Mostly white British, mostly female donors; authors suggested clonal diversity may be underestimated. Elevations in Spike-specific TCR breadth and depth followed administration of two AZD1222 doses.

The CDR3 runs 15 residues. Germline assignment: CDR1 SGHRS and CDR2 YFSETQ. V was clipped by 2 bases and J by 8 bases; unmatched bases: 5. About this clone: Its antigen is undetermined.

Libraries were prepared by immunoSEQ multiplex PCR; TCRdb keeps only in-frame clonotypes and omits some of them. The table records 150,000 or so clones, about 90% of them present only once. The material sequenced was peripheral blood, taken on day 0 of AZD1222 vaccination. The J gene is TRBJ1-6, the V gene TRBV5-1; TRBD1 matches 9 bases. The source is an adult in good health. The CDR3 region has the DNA TGCGCCAGCAGCTTCCGGGACAGGGAGTATTCACCCCTCCACTTT. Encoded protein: CASSFRDREYSPLHF.